These 2 T cell receptor beta chains were sequenced from one sample in a study of blood T cell repertoires in COVID-19. Profiling relied on immunoSEQ multiplex PCR, and the TCRdb table lists in-frame clones only, not all of them. The data show fewer than 350,000 clones, with approximately 86% seen just once and around 9% held by the top ten. The sample consisted of peripheral blood. The receptors were sampled from a man in his forties or fifties with active or convalescent COVID-19.

This clone showed up just a few times. The V gene is TRBV9, the J gene TRBJ2-6, with 9 bases aligning to TRBD1. Losses at the gene ends were 2 bases for V and 4 bases for J; bases not matched to a gene: 10. CDR3 size: 18 residues. Germline values: CDR1 SGDLS, CDR2 YYNGEE. CDR3 amino acids: CASSVLQGARVGANVLTF. CDR3 in DNA: TGTGCCAGCAGCGTGCTACAGGGGGCGCGAGTCGGGGCCAACGTCCTGACTTTC.

This chain connects TRBV28 to TRBJ1-6, with 8 bases fitting TRBD1. J was trimmed by 9 bases and V by 7 bases; bases with no gene match: 8. This CDR3 comprises 14 residues. The germline gives CDR1 MDHEN, CDR2 SYDVKM. The CDR3 nucleotides are TGTGCCAGCATCGCAGGGGGCACGGTTTCACCCCTCCACTTT. It codes for CASIAGGTVSPLHF.